This T cell receptor (beta chain) is from a study of T cells expressing NK-cell markers. TCRdb processed the 5' RACE reads again and assigns one entry to each CDR3 protein, with no DNA. The sample spans approximately 150,000 distinct CDR3 sequences; the ten largest clones claim less than 20%. Germline CDR1 is SGHRS and CDR2 is YFSETQ. The CDR3 extends over 15 amino acids. The source material was blood T cells: a sorted CD56 or NKG2C T cell subset, CD4+ or CD8+ T cells, or bulk PBMC T cells (not recorded which). This chain links TRBV5-1 with TRBJ2-1; TCRdb proposes TRBD2, but this gene call is untestable without DNA. The receptor comes from a woman between 18 and 75 years old in good health. CDR3 region: CASSLWSSGISEQFF.